This T cell receptor (beta chain) was retrieved from a study of radiotherapy plus CTLA-4 blockade in lung cancer. Libraries were prepared by immunoSEQ multiplex PCR; TCRdb keeps only in-frame clonotypes and omits some of them. The sample yields around 110,000 clones, more than 75% seen once. Germline CDR1 and CDR2: LGHNA and YNFKEQ. Deletions cut 8 bases from V and 0 bases from J, with 11 bases between. The CDR3 totals 15 residues. The V gene is TRBV4-2, the J gene TRBJ1-6; D is uncertain. The clonotype comes from a human donor with non-small cell lung cancer that progressed on radiotherapy plus ipilimumab. Some clones in this sample may be carry-over from other donors' samples. The material sequenced was peripheral blood, taken from a patient treated with radiotherapy plus ipilimumab. CDR3 protein: CASSPRSSYNSPLHF. The DNA of the CDR3 is TGTGCCAGCTCCCCCCGGAGCTCCTATAATTCACCCCTCCACTTT.